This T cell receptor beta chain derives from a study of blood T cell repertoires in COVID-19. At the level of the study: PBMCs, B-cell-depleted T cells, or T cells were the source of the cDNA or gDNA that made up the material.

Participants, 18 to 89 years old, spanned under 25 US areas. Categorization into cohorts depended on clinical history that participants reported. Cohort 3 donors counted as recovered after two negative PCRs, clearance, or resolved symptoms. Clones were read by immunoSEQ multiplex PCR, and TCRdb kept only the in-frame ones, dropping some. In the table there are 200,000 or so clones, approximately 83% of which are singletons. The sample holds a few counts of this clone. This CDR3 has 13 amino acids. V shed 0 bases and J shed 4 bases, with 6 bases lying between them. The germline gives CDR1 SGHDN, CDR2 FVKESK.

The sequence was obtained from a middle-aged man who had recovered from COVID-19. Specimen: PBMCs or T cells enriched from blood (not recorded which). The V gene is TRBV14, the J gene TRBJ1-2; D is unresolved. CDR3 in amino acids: CASSQDYSYGYTF. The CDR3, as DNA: TGTGCCAGCAGCCAAGATTACAGCTATGGCTACACCTTC.